The T cell receptor beta chain under discussion was sequenced for a study of human CD8 memory T cell subsets. Study-level results: There were indications from Chao1 estimates that stem-like memory T cells were more diverse than precursor exhausted T cells. The sequencing covered T cell receptor beta chains alone. Among T cells, stem-like memory and precursor exhausted subsets showed similarly high diversity, unlike effector memory cells.

Germline lookup yields CDR1 MNHEY and CDR2 SVGEGT. The CDR3 has 15 residues. Total CD8+ T cells were enriched by a separation that was negative and magnetic. The authors made TCR beta libraries using UMI-labeled 5' RACE. TCRdb reprocessed the 5' RACE reads; each CDR3 protein has one entry and no DNA is given. The sample's table shows 10,000 to 12,000 distinct CDR3 sequences. This clonotype is medium-sized (0.01 to 0.1%) by frequency. Antigen unknown. The sequenced sample consisted of CD8+ T cells from PBMCs. The sequence derives from a human donor in good health. The chain employs TRBV6-2 or TRBV6-3 and TRBJ1-5; the D gene TCRdb calls, TRBD1, cannot be checked with no DNA. The CDR3 is CASNDRDRRNQPQHF.